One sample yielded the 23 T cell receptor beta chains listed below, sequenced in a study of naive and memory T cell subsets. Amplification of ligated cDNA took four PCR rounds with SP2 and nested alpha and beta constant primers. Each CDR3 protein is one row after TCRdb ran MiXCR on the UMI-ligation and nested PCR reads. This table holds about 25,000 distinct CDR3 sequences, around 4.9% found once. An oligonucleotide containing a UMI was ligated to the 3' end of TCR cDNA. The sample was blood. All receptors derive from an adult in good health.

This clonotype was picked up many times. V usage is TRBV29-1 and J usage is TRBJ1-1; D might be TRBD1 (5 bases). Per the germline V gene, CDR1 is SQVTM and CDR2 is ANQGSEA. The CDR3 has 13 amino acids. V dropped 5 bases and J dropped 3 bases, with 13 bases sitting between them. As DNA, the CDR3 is TGCAGCGTTTGGGGACTTAAGGACACTGAAGCTTTCTTT. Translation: CSVWGLKDTEAFF.

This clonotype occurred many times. This CDR3 reads CASSLAIQGTYEQYF. In DNA form, the CDR3 reads TGTGCCAGCAGTTTAGCGATTCAGGGGACCTACGAGCAGTACTTC. This sequence joins TRBV12-3 or TRBV12-4 and TRBJ2-7; TRBD1 is a possible D gene (6 bases). Trimming took 0 bases from V and 2 from J, leaving 11 bases between them. The CDR3 loop spans 15 amino acids.

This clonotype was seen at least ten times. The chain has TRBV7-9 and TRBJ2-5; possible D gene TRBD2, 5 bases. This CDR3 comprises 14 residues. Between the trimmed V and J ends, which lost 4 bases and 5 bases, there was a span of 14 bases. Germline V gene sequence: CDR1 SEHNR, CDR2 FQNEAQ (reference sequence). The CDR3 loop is CASSSGTTGETQYF. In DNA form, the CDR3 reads TGTGCCAGCAGCTCAGGAACGACGGGGGAGACCCAGTACTTC.

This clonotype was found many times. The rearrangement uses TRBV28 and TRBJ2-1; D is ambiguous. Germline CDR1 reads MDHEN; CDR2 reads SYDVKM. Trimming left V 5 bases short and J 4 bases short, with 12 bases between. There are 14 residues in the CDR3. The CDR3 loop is CASSPPVEYNEQFF. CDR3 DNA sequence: TGTGCCAGCAGTCCTCCGGTAGAGTACAATGAGCAGTTCTTC.

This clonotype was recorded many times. The CDR3 nucleotides read TGCAGTGCGAGGACAGGTATTGGGACTGAAGCTTTCTTT. As protein: CSARTGIGTEAFF. The rearrangement links TRBV20-1 to TRBJ1-1; TRBD1 matches at 7 bases. The CDR3 contains 13 residues. Germline CDR1 is DFQATT and CDR2 is SNEGSKA (reference sequence). Germline trimming cut 6 bases from V and 5 bases from J; bases unmatched to any gene: 9.

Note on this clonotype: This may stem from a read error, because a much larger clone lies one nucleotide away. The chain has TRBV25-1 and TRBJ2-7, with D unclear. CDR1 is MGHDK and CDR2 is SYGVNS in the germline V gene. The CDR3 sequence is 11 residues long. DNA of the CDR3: TGTACCAGCAGTGGATCCTACGAGCAGTACTTC. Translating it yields CTSSGSYEQYF.

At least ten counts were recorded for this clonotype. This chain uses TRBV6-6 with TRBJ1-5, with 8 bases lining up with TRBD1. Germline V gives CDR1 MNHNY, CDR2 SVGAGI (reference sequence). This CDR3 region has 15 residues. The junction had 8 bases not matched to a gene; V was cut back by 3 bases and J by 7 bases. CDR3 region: CASSYHQGANQPQHF. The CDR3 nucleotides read TGTGCCAGCAGTTATCATCAGGGGGCAAACCAGCCCCAGCATTTT.

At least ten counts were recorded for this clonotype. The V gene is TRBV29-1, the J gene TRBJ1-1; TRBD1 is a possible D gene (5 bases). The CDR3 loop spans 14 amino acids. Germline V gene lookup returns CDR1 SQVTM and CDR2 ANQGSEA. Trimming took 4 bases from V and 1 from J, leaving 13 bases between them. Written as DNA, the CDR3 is TGCAGCGTTGGAAGCCAGGGATGGAACACTGAAGCTTTCTTT. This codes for CSVGSQGWNTEAFF.

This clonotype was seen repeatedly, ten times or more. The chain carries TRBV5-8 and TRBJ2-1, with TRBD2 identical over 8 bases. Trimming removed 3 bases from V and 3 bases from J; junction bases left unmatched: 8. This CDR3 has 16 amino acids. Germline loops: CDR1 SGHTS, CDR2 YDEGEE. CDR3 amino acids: CASSWGGLVFYNEQFF. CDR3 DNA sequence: TGTGCCAGCAGCTGGGGGGGACTAGTGTTCTACAATGAGCAGTTCTTC.

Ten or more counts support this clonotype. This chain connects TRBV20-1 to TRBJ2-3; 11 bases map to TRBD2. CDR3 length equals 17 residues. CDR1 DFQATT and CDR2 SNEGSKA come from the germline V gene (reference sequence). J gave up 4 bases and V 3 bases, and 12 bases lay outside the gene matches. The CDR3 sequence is CSASVAGGRYYPDTQYF. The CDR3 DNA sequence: TGCAGTGCTAGTGTAGCGGGAGGGCGTTATTACCCAGATACGCAGTATTTT.

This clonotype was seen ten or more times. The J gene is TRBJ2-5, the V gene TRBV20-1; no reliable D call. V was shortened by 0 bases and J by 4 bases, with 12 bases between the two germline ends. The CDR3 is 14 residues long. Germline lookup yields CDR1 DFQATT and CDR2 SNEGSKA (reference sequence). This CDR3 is CSARDLGSGETQYF. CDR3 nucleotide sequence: TGCAGTGCTAGAGATCTAGGGTCGGGAGAGACCCAGTACTTC.

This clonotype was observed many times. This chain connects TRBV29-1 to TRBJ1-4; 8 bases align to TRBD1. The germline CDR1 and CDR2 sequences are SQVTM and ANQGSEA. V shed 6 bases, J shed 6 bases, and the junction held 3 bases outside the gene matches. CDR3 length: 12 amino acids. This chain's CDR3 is CSVDRGDEKLFF. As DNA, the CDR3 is TGCAGCGTCGACAGGGGTGATGAAAAACTGTTTTTT.

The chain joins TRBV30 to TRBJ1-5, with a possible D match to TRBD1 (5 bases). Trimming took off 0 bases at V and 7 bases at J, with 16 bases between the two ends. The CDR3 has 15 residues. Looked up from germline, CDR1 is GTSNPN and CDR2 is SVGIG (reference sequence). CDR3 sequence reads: CAWSVGQGKKQPQHF. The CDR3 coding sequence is TGTGCCTGGAGTGTTGGGCAGGGAAAGAAGCAGCCCCAGCATTTT.

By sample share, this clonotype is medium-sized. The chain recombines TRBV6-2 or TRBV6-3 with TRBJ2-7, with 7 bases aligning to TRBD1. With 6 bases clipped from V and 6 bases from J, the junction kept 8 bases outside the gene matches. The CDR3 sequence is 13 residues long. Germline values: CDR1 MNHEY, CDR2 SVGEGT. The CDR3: CASRFDRASEQYF. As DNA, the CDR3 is TGTGCCAGCAGATTTGACAGGGCCAGCGAGCAGTACTTC.

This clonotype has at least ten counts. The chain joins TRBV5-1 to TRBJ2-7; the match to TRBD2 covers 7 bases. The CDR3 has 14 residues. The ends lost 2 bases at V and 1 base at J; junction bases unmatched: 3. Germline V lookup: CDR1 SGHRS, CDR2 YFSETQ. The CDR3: CASSFSGLSYEQYF. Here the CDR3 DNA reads TGCGCCAGCAGCTTTTCGGGACTATCCTACGAGCAGTACTTC.

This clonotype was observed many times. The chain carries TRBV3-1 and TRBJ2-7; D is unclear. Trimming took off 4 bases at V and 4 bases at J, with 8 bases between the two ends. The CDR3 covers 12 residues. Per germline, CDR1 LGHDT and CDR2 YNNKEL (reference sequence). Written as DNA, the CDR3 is TGTGCCAGCAGCCTTAATGAATACGAGCAGTACTTC. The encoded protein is CASSLNEYEQYF.

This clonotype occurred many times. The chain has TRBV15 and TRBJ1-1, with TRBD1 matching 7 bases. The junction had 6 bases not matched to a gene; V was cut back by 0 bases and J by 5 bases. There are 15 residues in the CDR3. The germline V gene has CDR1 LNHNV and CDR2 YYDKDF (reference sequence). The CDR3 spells CATSRDPGGRTEAFF. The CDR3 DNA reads TGTGCCACCAGCAGAGACCCAGGGGGACGAACTGAAGCTTTCTTT.

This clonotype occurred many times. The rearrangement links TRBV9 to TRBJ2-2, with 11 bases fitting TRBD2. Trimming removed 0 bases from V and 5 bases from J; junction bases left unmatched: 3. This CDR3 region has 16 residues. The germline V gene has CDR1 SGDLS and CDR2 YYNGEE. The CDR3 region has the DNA TGTGCCAGCAGCGTAGGACTAGCGGGACGGACCGGGGAGCTGTTTTTT. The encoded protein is CASSVGLAGRTGELFF.

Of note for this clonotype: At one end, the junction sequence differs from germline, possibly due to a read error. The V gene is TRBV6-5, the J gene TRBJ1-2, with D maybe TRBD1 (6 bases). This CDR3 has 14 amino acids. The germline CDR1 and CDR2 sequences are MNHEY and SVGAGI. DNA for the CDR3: TGTGCCAGCAGGGGCCGGGACAAGGGCTATGGCGACACCTTC. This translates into CASRGRDKGYGDTF.

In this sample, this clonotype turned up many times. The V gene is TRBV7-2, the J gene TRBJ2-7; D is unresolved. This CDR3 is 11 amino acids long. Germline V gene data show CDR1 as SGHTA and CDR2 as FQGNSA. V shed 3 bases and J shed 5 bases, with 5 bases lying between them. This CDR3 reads CASSLHNEQYF. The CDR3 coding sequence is TGTGCCAGCAGCTTGCATAACGAGCAGTACTTC.

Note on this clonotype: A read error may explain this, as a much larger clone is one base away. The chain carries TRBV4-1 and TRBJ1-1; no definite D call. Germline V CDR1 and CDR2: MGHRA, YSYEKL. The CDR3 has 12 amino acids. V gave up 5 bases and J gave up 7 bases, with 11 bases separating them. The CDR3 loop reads CASSSNGDEAFF. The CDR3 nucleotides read TGCGCCAGCAGCTCGAACGGGGATGAAGCTTTCTTT.

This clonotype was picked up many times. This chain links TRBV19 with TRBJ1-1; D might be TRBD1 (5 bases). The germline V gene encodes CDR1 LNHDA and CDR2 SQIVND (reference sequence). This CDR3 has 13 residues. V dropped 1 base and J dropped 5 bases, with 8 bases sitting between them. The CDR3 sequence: CASSIARGTEAFF. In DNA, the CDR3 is TGTGCCAGTAGTATAGCTAGGGGTACTGAAGCTTTCTTT.

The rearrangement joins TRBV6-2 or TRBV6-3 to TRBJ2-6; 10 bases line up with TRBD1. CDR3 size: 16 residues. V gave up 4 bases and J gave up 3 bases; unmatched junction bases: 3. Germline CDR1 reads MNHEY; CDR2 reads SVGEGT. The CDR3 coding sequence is TGTGCCAGCAGTTCCGGACAGGGGGATGGGGCCAACGTCCTGACTTTC. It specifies CASSSGQGDGANVLTF.